This T cell receptor (beta chain) was sequenced during a study of memory CD4+ T cells and cytomegalovirus serostatus. The wider study: This sample comes from healthy Belgian adults, fewer than ten CMV seropositive, about 25 seronegative.

The sort gate was single viable CD3+CD4+CD8-CD45RO+ cells for memory CD4+ T cells. Some clones are missing from TCRdb's copy, which holds only in-frame ones; the method was immunoSEQ multiplex PCR. Found here are roughly 50,000 clones, about three quarters of them singletons; the top ten hold 0.75% to 0.9%. The sample consisted of memory CD4+ T cells from blood. The source of this sequence is an adult in good health and CMV-seronegative.

The CDR3 reads CASNGHGETQYF. Here the CDR3 DNA reads TGTGCCAGCAATGGACACGGGGAGACCCAGTACTTC. The rearrangement uses TRBV2 and TRBJ2-5; D might be TRBD1 (5 bases). The CDR3 consists of 12 residues. Per germline, CDR1 SNHLY and CDR2 FYNNEI. V dropped 7 bases and J dropped 5 bases, with 11 bases sitting between them.